Included here is one T cell receptor beta chain sequence, with context. Its cognate antigen is unknown. This PCR relied on a set of 60 Vbeta primers and 13 Jbeta primers. Here immunoSEQ multiplex PCR was the method, and the copy in TCRdb shows in-frame clones only, minus some. The table has roughly 150,000 clones, over 65% seen once. This entry comes from a study of cytomegalovirus exposure and HLA in healthy donors. Turning to the study itself: About 80 million unique TCR sequences came from HLA-typed donors in an early release.

General study points: Reportedly, HLA-A and HLA-B alleles of most subjects were accurately predicted from TCR beta.

The source is a middle-aged man in good health and CMV-seropositive. What was sequenced was PBMCs.

CDR3 sequence: CATSGQEETQYF. The CDR3 DNA sequence: TGTGCCACCAGTGGCCAAGAAGAGACCCAGTACTTC. The rearrangement joins TRBV15 to TRBJ2-5; D gene unclear. The CDR3 loop spans 12 amino acids. Germline V gives CDR1 LNHNV, CDR2 YYDKDF (reference sequence). V was trimmed by 6 bases and J by 3 bases, leaving 8 bases between them.